Shown below are 6 T cell receptor beta chains from a single sample sequenced in a study of PD-L1 blockade in urothelial cancer. The sample's time point: peripheral blood 6 weeks after treatment start. Measured with immunoSEQ multiplex PCR; TCRdb has only the in-frame clones, and not every one. The sample has roughly 51,000 clones, under 85% seen once; the top ten hold roughly 1.9%. This material consisted of PBMCs, taken around atezolizumab (anti-PD-L1) treatment. The receptors stem from a man between 45 and 60 years old with urothelial cancer.

The V call is TRBV27, the J call TRBJ2-7; 9 bases line up with TRBD2. Germline assignment: CDR1 MNHEY and CDR2 SMNVEV (reference sequence). The trim removed 5 bases at V and 1 base at J, leaving 3 bases unmatched. The CDR3 consists of 14 residues. This chain's CDR3 is CASSRSGRSYEQYF. The CDR3 bases are TGTGCCAGCAGTAGGAGCGGGAGGTCCTACGAGCAGTACTTC.

This chain connects TRBV7-6 to TRBJ2-1, with 16 nucleotides matching TRBD2. The junction had 5 bases not matched to a gene; V was cut back by 0 bases and J by 9 bases. This CDR3 region has 17 residues. The germline V gene encodes CDR1 SGHVS and CDR2 FNYEAQ. CDR3 bases: TGTGCCAGCAGCTTAGCGCCGGGACTAGCGGGAGGGGTTGAGCAGTTCTTC. It codes for CASSLAPGLAGGVEQFF. Combining the CDR3 with reference TRBV7-6 and TRBJ2-1 gives the whole variable domain GAGVSQSPRYKVTKRGQDVALRCDPISGHVSLYWYRQALGQGPEFLTYFNYEAQQDKSGLPNDRFSAERPEGSISTLTIQRTEQRDSAMYRCASSLAPGLAGGVEQFFGPGTRLTVL.

The chain carries TRBV19 and TRBJ1-2, with 7 bases that match TRBD1. J lost 3 bases, V lost 0 bases, and 4 bases had no gene match. CDR1 LNHDA and CDR2 SQIVND come from the germline V gene (reference sequence). This CDR3 has 15 residues. The CDR3 DNA is TGTGCCAGTAGTATAGATCAAGACAGGGACTATGGCTACACCTTC. This translates into CASSIDQDRDYGYTF. The full variable domain, with the rest looked up from reference TRBV19 and TRBJ1-2, is DGGITQSPKYLFRKEGQNVTLSCEQNLNHDAMYWYRQDPGQGLRLIYYSQIVNDFQKGDIAEGYSVSREKKESFPLTVTSAQKNPTAFYLCASSIDQDRDYGYTFGSGTRLTVV.

The chain uses TRBV5-1 and TRBJ2-4; TRBD2 matches 7 bases. V lost 2 bases to trimming and J lost 6 bases; unmatched junction nucleotides: 11. The germline V gene encodes CDR1 SGHRS and CDR2 YFSETQ. The CDR3 spans 16 residues. The DNA of the CDR3 is TGCGCCAGCAGCTTATCAACCGGGACTACCTTAAACATTCAGTACTTC. Translating gives CASSLSTGTTLNIQYF.

The V and J genes are TRBV7-6 and TRBJ2-1, with 10 positions matching TRBD2. Germline lookup yields CDR1 SGHVS and CDR2 FNYEAQ. The CDR3 sequence is 15 residues long. J gave up 3 bases and V 5 bases, and 4 bases lay outside the gene matches. The CDR3 reads CASSIGTSVYNEQFF. The DNA for the CDR3 is TGTGCCAGCAGCATCGGGACTAGCGTCTACAATGAGCAGTTCTTC.

The chain joins TRBV27 to TRBJ2-2; possible D gene TRBD2, 6 bases. Per the germline V gene, CDR1 is MNHEY and CDR2 is SMNVEV (reference sequence). Trimming left V 3 bases short and J 6 bases short, with 17 bases between. The CDR3 runs 16 residues. The CDR3 DNA reads as TGTGCCAGCAGTTTCTTGACATACGGACTACCCGGGGAGCTGTTTTTT. It codes for CASSFLTYGLPGELFF.